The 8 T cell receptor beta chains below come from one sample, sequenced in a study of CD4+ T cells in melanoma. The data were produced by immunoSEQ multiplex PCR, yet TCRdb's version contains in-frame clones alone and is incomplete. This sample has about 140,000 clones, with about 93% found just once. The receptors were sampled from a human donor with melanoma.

Written as DNA, the CDR3 is TGTGCCAGCAGCCAGCCGACAGGGTCCGCGAATTCACCCCTCCACTTT. This translates into CASSQPTGSANSPLHF. This rearrangement joins TRBV4-2 to TRBJ1-6; 7 nucleotides agree with TRBD1. CDR1 and CDR2 (germline): LGHNA, YNFKEQ. This CDR3 contains 16 residues. V shed 3 bases, J shed 7 bases, and the junction held 9 bases outside the gene matches.

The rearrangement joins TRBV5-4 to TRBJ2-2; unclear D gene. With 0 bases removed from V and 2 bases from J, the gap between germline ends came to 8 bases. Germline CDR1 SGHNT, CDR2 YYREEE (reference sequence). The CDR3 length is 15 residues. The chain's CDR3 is CASSLDRENTGELFF. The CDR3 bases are TGTGCCAGCAGCTTGGACAGAGAAAACACCGGGGAGCTGTTTTTT.

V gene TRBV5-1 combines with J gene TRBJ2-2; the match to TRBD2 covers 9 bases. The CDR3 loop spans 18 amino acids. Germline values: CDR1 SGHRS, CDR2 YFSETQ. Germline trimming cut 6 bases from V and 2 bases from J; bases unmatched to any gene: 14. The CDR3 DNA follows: TGCGCCAGCACCCTGGGGCCAGCGGGGGGCGGAAACACCGGGGAGCTGTTTTTT. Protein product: CASTLGPAGGGNTGELFF.

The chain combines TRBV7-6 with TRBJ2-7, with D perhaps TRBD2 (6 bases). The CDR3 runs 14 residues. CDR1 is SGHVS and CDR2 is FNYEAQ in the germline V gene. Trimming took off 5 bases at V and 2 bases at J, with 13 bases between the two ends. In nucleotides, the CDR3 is TGTGCCAGCAGCCCCGGGGGTACGCCCTACGAGCAGTACTTC. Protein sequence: CASSPGGTPYEQYF.

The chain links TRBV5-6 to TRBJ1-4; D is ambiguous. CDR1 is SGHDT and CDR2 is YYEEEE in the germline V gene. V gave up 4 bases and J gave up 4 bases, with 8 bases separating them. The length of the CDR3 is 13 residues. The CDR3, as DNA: TGTGCCAGCAGCGATGGAGTTAATGAAAAACTGTTTTTT. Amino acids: CASSDGVNEKLFF.

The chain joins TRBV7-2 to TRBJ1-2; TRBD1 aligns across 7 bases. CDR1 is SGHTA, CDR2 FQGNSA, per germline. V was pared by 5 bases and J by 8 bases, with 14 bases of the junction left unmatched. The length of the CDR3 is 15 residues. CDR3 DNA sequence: TGTGCCAGCAGCCTCGACTCCGGGACAGCAGGCGGCTACACCTTC. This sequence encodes CASSLDSGTAGGYTF.

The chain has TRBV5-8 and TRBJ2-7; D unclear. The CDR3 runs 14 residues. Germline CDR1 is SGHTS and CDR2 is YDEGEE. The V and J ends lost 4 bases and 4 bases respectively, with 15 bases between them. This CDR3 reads CASSATRQSYEQYF. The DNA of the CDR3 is TGTGCCAGCAGCGCCACCAGGCAGTCTTACGAGCAGTACTTC.

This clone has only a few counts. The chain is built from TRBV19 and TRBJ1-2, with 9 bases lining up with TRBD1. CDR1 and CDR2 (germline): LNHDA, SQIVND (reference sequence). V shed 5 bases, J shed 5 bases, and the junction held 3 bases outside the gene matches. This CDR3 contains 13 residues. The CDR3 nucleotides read TGTGCCAGTAGTCCGGACAGGGGATATGGCTACACCTTC. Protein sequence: CASSPDRGYGYTF. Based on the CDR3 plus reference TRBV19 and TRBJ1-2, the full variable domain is DGGITQSPKYLFRKEGQNVTLSCEQNLNHDAMYWYRQDPGQGLRLIYYSQIVNDFQKGDIAEGYSVSREKKESFPLTVTSAQKNPTAFYLCASSPDRGYGYTFGSGTRLTVV.